What follows describes a single TCR beta chain. As yet, its antigen is unknown. This sample was taken from a study of post-analysis software for immune sequencing data. Study context: Both relapsing-remitting and secondary progressive multiple sclerosis featured among the disease courses, as did progressive-relapsing multiple sclerosis. Broader study findings: In multiple sclerosis, normalized Chao1 diversity was significantly below that of controls. Included in a set of about 5 TRBV segments more frequent in patients than controls were TRBV5-6, TRBV5-1 and TRBV20-1. F measure grouped same-batch samples tightly together.

Built from TCR beta cDNA, the libraries had unique molecular identifiers in them. There were roughly 0.85 to 11 million T cells, and around 500,000 cDNA molecules came from them. A single record per CDR3 protein comes from TCRdb applying MiXCR to the PCR reads. In the table there are 350,000 to 450,000 distinct CDR3 sequences, 30% to 45% of which are singletons. V dropped 3 bases and J dropped 3; count of bases not matched to a gene: 8. CDR1 is LGHNA and CDR2 is YSLEER in the germline V gene. This CDR3 is built from 18 residues. Sequenced: blood. The sequence came from a girl aged 2-10 years with multiple sclerosis. The chain recombines TRBV4-3 with TRBJ2-7; 16 bases line up with TRBD2. CDR3 sequence reads: CASSQGLAGGHPLYEQYF. The CDR3 bases are TGCGCCAGCAGCCAGGGACTAGCGGGAGGGCATCCCCTCTACGAGCAGTACTTC.